The clone carrying this TCR beta chain was counted between two and nine times. Sequencing used immunoSEQ multiplex PCR; TCRdb keeps in-frame clones, though not all of them. The repertoire holds approximately 170,000 clones, 88% seen once, with 4.9% in the top ten. V gave up 1 base and J gave up 4 bases; unmatched junction bases: 6. Germline V lookup: CDR1 SGHNT, CDR2 YENEEA. The CDR3 extends over 16 amino acids. The data were obtained in a study of control samples from healthy donors and cancer patients. Sequenced sample: blood. This chain connects TRBV11-3 to TRBJ2-5, with 10 bases aligning to TRBD2. The TCR comes from a woman aged 25-40 years in good health. The CDR3 DNA sequence: TGTGCCAGCAGCTTAGGAGGAGCGGGAGGGCCAGAGACCCAGTACTTC. Translation gives CASSLGGAGGPETQYF.